The clone carrying this T cell receptor beta chain occurred once. This sample is part of a study of blood T cell repertoires in COVID-19. Turning to the study itself: T cells, B-cell-depleted T cells, or PBMCs provided the cDNA or gDNA that served as material.

The table came from immunoSEQ multiplex PCR; TCRdb's copy has only in-frame clones and leaves some out. Of some 180,000 clones listed, approximately 80% are singletons. The CDR3 consists of 15 residues. Deletions cut 5 bases from V and 10 bases from J, with 18 bases between. Per germline, CDR1 MDHEN and CDR2 SYDVKM. Sequencing input: peripheral blood. This TCR derives from a man aged 50 to 59 who had recovered from COVID-19. V and J are TRBV28 and TRBJ1-6; the D gene is possibly TRBD1 (5 bases). CDR3 amino acids: CASSPYRRGGSPLHF. The CDR3 DNA is TGTGCCAGCAGTCCCTACAGGAGGGGAGGGTCACCCCTCCACTTT.